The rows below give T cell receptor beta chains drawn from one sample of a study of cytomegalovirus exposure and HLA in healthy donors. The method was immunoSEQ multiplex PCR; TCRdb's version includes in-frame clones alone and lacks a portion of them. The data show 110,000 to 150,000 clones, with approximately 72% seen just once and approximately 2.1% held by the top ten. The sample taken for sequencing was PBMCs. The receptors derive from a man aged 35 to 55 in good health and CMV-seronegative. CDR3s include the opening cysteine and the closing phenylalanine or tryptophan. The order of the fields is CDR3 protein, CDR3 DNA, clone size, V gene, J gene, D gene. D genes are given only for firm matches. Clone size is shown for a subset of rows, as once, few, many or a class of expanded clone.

CDR3 protein: CASSLTGTYEQYF; CDR3 DNA: TGTGCCAGCAGCCTGACCGGGACCTACGAGCAGTACTTC; clone size: NA; V gene: TRBV28; J gene: TRBJ2-7; D gene: NA
CDR3 protein: CASSLWAGSYNEQFF; CDR3 DNA: TGTGCCAGCAGCTTATGGGCAGGGTCCTACAATGAGCAGTTCTTC; clone size: NA; V gene: TRBV11-2; J gene: TRBJ2-1; D gene: NA
CDR3 protein: CASTSWGRPQHF; CDR3 DNA: TGTGCCAGCACCTCCTGGGGGCGGCCCCAGCATTTT; clone size: once; V gene: TRBV2; J gene: TRBJ1-5; D gene: NA
CDR3 protein: CASSGRTSGGSHEQYF; CDR3 DNA: TGTGCCAGCAGTGGTAGGACTAGCGGGGGTAGCCACGAGCAGTACTTC; clone size: NA; V gene: TRBV2; J gene: TRBJ2-7; D gene: TRBD2
CDR3 protein: CASSTTISNGNTIYF; CDR3 DNA: TGTGCCAGCAGCACAACAATATCCAACGGAAACACCATATATTTT; clone size: few; V gene: TRBV5-4; J gene: TRBJ1-3; D gene: NA
CDR3 protein: CSGQGPYGYTF; CDR3 DNA: TGCAGTGGGCAGGGTCCCTATGGCTACACCTTC; clone size: once; V gene: TRBV20-1; J gene: TRBJ1-2; D gene: NA
CDR3 protein: CASSEQGAPDTQYF; CDR3 DNA: TGTGCCAGCAGTGAACAGGGGGCCCCAGATACGCAGTATTTT; clone size: few; V gene: TRBV6-1; J gene: TRBJ2-3; D gene: TRBD1
CDR3 protein: CASSVTSGAETQYF; CDR3 DNA: TGTGCCAGCAGTGTAACTAGCGGGGCGGAGACCCAGTACTTC; clone size: NA; V gene: TRBV2; J gene: TRBJ2-5; D gene: TRBD2
CDR3 protein: CSVEGWTGTNTGELFF; CDR3 DNA: TGCAGCGTTGAAGGGTGGACAGGGACGAACACCGGGGAGCTGTTTTTT; clone size: NA; V gene: TRBV29-1; J gene: TRBJ2-2; D gene: TRBD1
CDR3 protein: CASSLAGQGDNTF; CDR3 DNA: TGTGCCAGCAGCTTAGCAGGACAGGGAGATAACACCTTC; clone size: few; V gene: TRBV7-9; J gene: TRBJ1-2; D gene: TRBD1
CDR3 protein: CASSVQAGTGELFF; CDR3 DNA: TGTGCCAGTAGTGTACAGGCAGGCACCGGGGAGCTGTTTTTT; clone size: NA; V gene: TRBV19; J gene: TRBJ2-2; D gene: NA
CDR3 protein: CASSRDAYEQYF; CDR3 DNA: TGTGCCAGCAGCCGGGATGCCTACGAGCAGTACTTC; clone size: NA; V gene: TRBV7-2; J gene: TRBJ2-7; D gene: NA
CDR3 protein: CVRSLPNRGFGNQPQHF; CDR3 DNA: TGTGTCAGAAGCTTACCAAACCGGGGGTTTGGCAATCAGCCCCAGCATTTT; clone size: NA; V gene: TRBV7-5; J gene: TRBJ1-5; D gene: NA
CDR3 protein: CASSLSRGGLNEQFF; CDR3 DNA: TGCGCCAGCAGCTTGAGTCGGGGGGGCCTGAATGAGCAGTTCTTC; clone size: NA; V gene: TRBV5-1; J gene: TRBJ2-1; D gene: TRBD2
CDR3 protein: CASSGRDIASDTQYF; CDR3 DNA: TGTGCCAGCAGCGGCCGGGACATTGCCTCTGATACGCAGTATTTT; clone size: NA; V gene: TRBV9; J gene: TRBJ2-3; D gene: NA
CDR3 protein: CASSETGLTNYGYTF; CDR3 DNA: TGTGCCAGCAGCGAGACAGGTCTAACTAACTATGGCTACACCTTC; clone size: NA; V gene: TRBV2; J gene: TRBJ1-2; D gene: NA
CDR3 protein: CASSYGGGGTDTQYF; CDR3 DNA: TGTGCCAGCAGTTACGGCGGGGGGGGCACAGATACGCAGTATTTT; clone size: NA; V gene: TRBV6-5; J gene: TRBJ2-3; D gene: TRBD2
CDR3 protein: CASSLGQATYEQYF; CDR3 DNA: TGTGCCAGCAGTTTAGGACAGGCGACCTACGAGCAGTACTTC; clone size: NA; V gene: TRBV28; J gene: TRBJ2-7; D gene: TRBD1
CDR3 protein: CASSGTLDRGNSYEQYF; CDR3 DNA: TGTGCCAGCAGTGGAACTTTAGACAGGGGGAACTCCTACGAGCAGTACTTC; clone size: NA; V gene: TRBV25-1; J gene: TRBJ2-7; D gene: TRBD1
CDR3 protein: CASCSGGSSYEQYF; CDR3 DNA: TGTGCCAGTTGTAGCGGGGGAAGCTCCTACGAGCAGTACTTC; clone size: NA; V gene: TRBV6-6; J gene: TRBJ2-7; D gene: TRBD2
CDR3 protein: CASGTVYNYGYTF; CDR3 DNA: TGCGCCAGCGGGACTGTCTATAACTATGGCTACACCTTC; clone size: NA; V gene: TRBV10-2; J gene: TRBJ1-2; D gene: NA
CDR3 protein: CSAEYNEQFF; CDR3 DNA: TGCAGTGCCGAGTACAATGAGCAGTTCTTC; clone size: NA; V gene: TRBV20-1; J gene: TRBJ2-1; D gene: NA
CDR3 protein: CASSSRDRGNTEAFF; CDR3 DNA: TGTGCCAGCAGCTCGCGGGACAGGGGGAACACTGAAGCTTTCTTT; clone size: NA; V gene: TRBV7-9; J gene: TRBJ1-1; D gene: TRBD1
CDR3 protein: CASSELSGTNEKLFF; CDR3 DNA: TGTGCCAGCAGTGAACTGTCAGGGACTAATGAAAAACTGTTTTTT; clone size: NA; V gene: TRBV2; J gene: TRBJ1-4; D gene: NA
CDR3 protein: CASSHPDRVITDTQYF; CDR3 DNA: TGCGCCAGCAGTCATCCGGACAGGGTAATCACAGATACGCAGTATTTT; clone size: NA; V gene: TRBV23-1; J gene: TRBJ2-3; D gene: TRBD1
CDR3 protein: CASSQSRDRGLRAFF; CDR3 DNA: TGCGCCAGCAGCCAAAGCCGGGACAGGGGGCTTCGTGCTTTCTTT; clone size: NA; V gene: TRBV4-3; J gene: TRBJ1-1; D gene: TRBD1
CDR3 protein: CASSYAGAGNTIYF; CDR3 DNA: TGTGCCAGCAGTTACGCAGGGGCGGGAAACACCATATATTTT; clone size: NA; V gene: TRBV6-5; J gene: TRBJ1-3; D gene: NA
CDR3 protein: CASRFGLAGETQYF; CDR3 DNA: TGTGCCAGCAGATTCGGACTAGCGGGAGAGACCCAGTACTTC; clone size: NA; V gene: TRBV7-9; J gene: TRBJ2-5; D gene: TRBD2
CDR3 protein: CASSEAIRGSNYGYTF; CDR3 DNA: TGTGCCAGCAGTGAAGCCATCAGGGGGTCCAACTATGGCTACACCTTC; clone size: NA; V gene: TRBV6-1; J gene: TRBJ1-2; D gene: TRBD1
CDR3 protein: CASSLSGRTAQETQYF; CDR3 DNA: TGTGCCAGCAGCTTGTCCGGGAGGACAGCTCAAGAGACCCAGTACTTC; clone size: NA; V gene: TRBV5-8; J gene: TRBJ2-5; D gene: NA
CDR3 protein: CASSRDPRGETQYF; CDR3 DNA: TGTGCCAGCAGCCGGGATCCCAGGGGGGAGACCCAGTACTTC; clone size: once; V gene: TRBV5-6; J gene: TRBJ2-5; D gene: TRBD1
CDR3 protein: CASSLGLAGGIYNEQFF; CDR3 DNA: TGTGCCAGCTCACTTGGACTAGCGGGAGGTATATACAATGAGCAGTTCTTC; clone size: NA; V gene: TRBV18; J gene: TRBJ2-1; D gene: TRBD2
CDR3 protein: CASSQDWAGERETQYF; CDR3 DNA: TGCGCCAGCAGCCAAGATTGGGCGGGAGAGAGAGAGACCCAGTACTTC; clone size: NA; V gene: TRBV4-3; J gene: TRBJ2-5; D gene: TRBD2
CDR3 protein: CASSSGGTEAFF; CDR3 DNA: TGTGCCAGCAGTTCCGGGGGCACTGAAGCTTTCTTT; clone size: NA; V gene: TRBV6-5; J gene: TRBJ1-1; D gene: NA
CDR3 protein: CASSPRQATNTGELFF; CDR3 DNA: TGCGCCAGCAGCCCAAGACAGGCAACGAACACCGGGGAGCTGTTTTTT; clone size: NA; V gene: TRBV5-1; J gene: TRBJ2-2; D gene: NA
CDR3 protein: CSVLPSGAPLDEQFF; CDR3 DNA: TGCAGCGTCCTCCCTAGCGGGGCCCCTTTGGATGAGCAGTTCTTC; clone size: NA; V gene: TRBV29-1; J gene: TRBJ2-1; D gene: TRBD2
CDR3 protein: CASSERPLLNRANTEAFF; CDR3 DNA: TGTGCCAGCAGTGAAAGACCCCTACTTAACAGGGCGAACACTGAAGCTTTCTTT; clone size: NA; V gene: TRBV6-1; J gene: TRBJ1-1; D gene: NA
CDR3 protein: CAISESVRAVNQPQHF; CDR3 DNA: TGTGCCATCAGTGAGTCAGTCAGGGCCGTCAATCAGCCCCAGCATTTT; clone size: NA; V gene: TRBV10-3; J gene: TRBJ1-5; D gene: NA
CDR3 protein: CASRRNHAGTEYEQYF; CDR3 DNA: TGTGCCAGTAGACGAAATCACGCCGGGACAGAATACGAGCAGTACTTC; clone size: NA; V gene: TRBV19; J gene: TRBJ2-7; D gene: TRBD1
CDR3 protein: CASYRDNYEQYF; CDR3 DNA: TGTGCCAGCTACCGGGACAACTACGAGCAGTACTTC; clone size: NA; V gene: TRBV6-1; J gene: TRBJ2-7; D gene: NA
CDR3 protein: CASSPPGQGFGEAFF; CDR3 DNA: TGTGCCAGCAGCCCCCCCGGACAGGGGTTTGGTGAAGCTTTCTTT; clone size: NA; V gene: TRBV5-4; J gene: TRBJ1-1; D gene: TRBD1
CDR3 protein: CASSREGNTEAFF; CDR3 DNA: TGTGCCAGCAGCCGAGAGGGGAACACTGAAGCTTTCTTT; clone size: NA; V gene: TRBV2; J gene: TRBJ1-1; D gene: NA
CDR3 protein: CASSSRPGEGTDTQYF; CDR3 DNA: TGTGCCAGCAGTAGTAGGCCGGGAGAGGGAACAGATACGCAGTATTTT; clone size: NA; V gene: TRBV25-1; J gene: TRBJ2-3; D gene: NA
CDR3 protein: CASSLDAMANYGYTF; CDR3 DNA: TGCGCCAGCAGCTTGGACGCGATGGCTAACTATGGCTACACCTTC; clone size: few; V gene: TRBV5-1; J gene: TRBJ1-2; D gene: NA
CDR3 protein: CASRETGTLSGAQYF; CDR3 DNA: TGTGCCAGCAGAGAAACCGGGACACTCTCCGGGGCGCAGTACTTC; clone size: few; V gene: TRBV2; J gene: TRBJ2-7; D gene: NA
CDR3 protein: CASSLAGETQYF; CDR3 DNA: TGTGCCAGCAGCTTAGCTGGCGAGACCCAGTACTTC; clone size: NA; V gene: TRBV7-9; J gene: TRBJ2-5; D gene: NA
CDR3 protein: CASRYYPSGAYEQYF; CDR3 DNA: TGTGCCAGCAGGTATTACCCTAGCGGAGCCTACGAGCAGTACTTC; clone size: NA; V gene: TRBV27; J gene: TRBJ2-7; D gene: TRBD2
CDR3 protein: CASSFVQGASYEQYF; CDR3 DNA: TGTGCCAGCAGTTTTGTACAGGGGGCCTCCTACGAGCAGTACTTC; clone size: once; V gene: TRBV28; J gene: TRBJ2-7; D gene: TRBD1
CDR3 protein: CASSSLAGGYNEQFF; CDR3 DNA: TGTGCCAGCAGTTCACTAGCGGGAGGGTACAATGAGCAGTTCTTC; clone size: NA; V gene: TRBV27; J gene: TRBJ2-1; D gene: TRBD2
CDR3 protein: CASSAHMVSYEQYF; CDR3 DNA: TGTGCCAGCAGCGCTCACATGGTCTCCTACGAGCAGTACTTC; clone size: few; V gene: TRBV9; J gene: TRBJ2-7; D gene: NA
CDR3 protein: CASSENANKNIQYF; CDR3 DNA: TGTGCCAGCAGTGAAAATGCTAACAAAAACATTCAGTACTTC; clone size: NA; V gene: TRBV6-1; J gene: TRBJ2-4; D gene: NA
CDR3 protein: CASSAAGTGGDTQYF; CDR3 DNA: TGTGCCAGCAGCGCAGCCGGGACAGGGGGAGATACGCAGTATTTT; clone size: NA; V gene: TRBV9; J gene: TRBJ2-3; D gene: TRBD1
CDR3 protein: CASSEGQASGNEQFF; CDR3 DNA: TGTGCCAGCAGTGAGGGACAGGCCTCGGGCAATGAGCAGTTCTTC; clone size: NA; V gene: TRBV2; J gene: TRBJ2-1; D gene: TRBD1
CDR3 protein: CASSQDEAGGPHNEQFF; CDR3 DNA: TGCGCCAGCAGCCAAGATGAGGCGGGAGGGCCCCACAATGAGCAGTTCTTC; clone size: once; V gene: TRBV4-3; J gene: TRBJ2-1; D gene: TRBD2
CDR3 protein: CSSSQGTDSGNTIYF; CDR3 DNA: TGTTCCAGCAGCCAGGGGACAGACTCTGGAAACACCATATATTTT; clone size: few; V gene: TRBV7-9; J gene: TRBJ1-3; D gene: TRBD1
CDR3 protein: CASSLRAPNVLAGGPYEQYF; CDR3 DNA: TGCGCCAGCAGCTTGCGGGCCCCCAATGTACTAGCGGGAGGGCCCTACGAGCAGTACTTC; clone size: once; V gene: TRBV5-1; J gene: TRBJ2-7; D gene: TRBD2